The present entry profiles one T cell receptor (beta chain) with its context. Its specificity is unknown. The junction differs from germline at one of its ends, possibly a read error. This sample was taken from a study of OX40 agonist ivuxolimab in advanced cancers. Findings and caveats of the study: Among T cells, CD8+ cells averaged more expanded clones than CD4+ cells.

The table came from immunoSEQ multiplex PCR; TCRdb's copy has only in-frame clones and leaves some out. The repertoire includes approximately 90,000 clones, about 91% of them detected once, and around 0.34% sits in the top ten. Sequenced here: CD4+ or CD8+ T cells sorted from blood, sampled in a trial of the OX40 agonist ivuxolimab. This sequence originates from an adult with an advanced solid tumor such as melanoma, head and neck, liver or kidney cancer.

CDR3 protein: CASSLERLNTEAFF. In DNA form, the CDR3 reads TGTGCTAGCAGCTTAGAAAGGCTGAACACTGAAGCTTTCTTT. The chain carries TRBV7-7 and TRBJ1-1; no definite D call. Germline-derived CDR1 and CDR2 are SSHAT and FNYEAQ (reference sequence). The CDR3 is 14 residues long.